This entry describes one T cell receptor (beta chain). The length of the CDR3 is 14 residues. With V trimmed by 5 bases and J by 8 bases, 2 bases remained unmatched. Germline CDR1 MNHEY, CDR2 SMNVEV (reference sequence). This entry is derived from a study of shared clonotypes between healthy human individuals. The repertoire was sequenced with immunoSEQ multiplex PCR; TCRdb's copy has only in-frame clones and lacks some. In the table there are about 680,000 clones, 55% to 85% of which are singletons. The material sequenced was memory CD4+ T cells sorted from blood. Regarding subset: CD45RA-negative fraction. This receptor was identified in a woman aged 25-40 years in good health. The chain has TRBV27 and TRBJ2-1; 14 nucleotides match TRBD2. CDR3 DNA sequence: TGTGCCAGCAGTAGACTAGCGGGAGGGGATGAGCAGTTCTTC. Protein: CASSRLAGGDEQFF.